What follows is one T cell receptor (beta chain) and its context. Antigen specificity is unknown. Germline CDR1 reads KGHDR; CDR2 reads SFDVKD. There are 14 residues in the CDR3. With 11 bases clipped from V and 0 bases from J, the junction kept 7 bases outside the gene matches. TCR beta CDR3 sequences were amplified from RNA transcripts. RT-PCR in the first round (using the HTBI primer set) targeted the TCR CDR3. A single record per CDR3 protein comes from TCRdb applying MiXCR to the multiplex PCR reads. Of roughly 400,000 distinct CDR3 sequences in the sample, about 14% were seen once. The record originates from a study of T cells in Graves' hyperthyroidism and ophthalmopathy. Study details: Specimen type is peripheral blood, collected at initial diagnosis prior to any treatment.

Points from the study as a whole: Blood held most thyroid clonotypes expanded above 0.001 frequency.

Under 3 months was the duration of disease in ophthalmopathy patients, who also had a Clinical Activity Score of at least 3 and a NOSPECS grade of at least 4. The authors took PBMCs from roughly 10 ml fresh peripheral blood. Specimen: blood. This sequence originates from a man in his forties or fifties with Graves' ophthalmopathy. The chain recombines TRBV24-1 with TRBJ2-7; 9 bases align to TRBD1. Here the CDR3 reads CAIADRGHSYEQYF. The CDR3 DNA sequence: TGTGCCATCGCGGACAGGGGTCACTCCTACGAGCAGTACTTC.